A selection of T cell receptor beta chains follows, all from one sample in a study of shared T cell receptors in the human thymus. Measured with immunoSEQ multiplex PCR; TCRdb has only the in-frame clones, and not every one. The data contain about 380,000 clones, 95% of them singletons. The sample consisted of thymocytes. All receptors derive from a human donor. The CDR3 runs from the conserved cysteine through the conserved F or W. The order of the fields is D gene, J gene, clone size, V gene, CDR3 DNA, CDR3 protein. D genes are given only for firm matches. The listing skips clone size in some rows; elsewhere it reads once, few, many or a size class.

D: TRBD2; J: TRBJ2-1; size: -; V: TRBV5-1; DNA: TGCGCCAGCAGCTCGACTAGCGGCACCTACAATGAGCAGTTCTTC; CDR3: CASSSTSGTYNEQFF
D: -; J: TRBJ1-1; size: -; V: TRBV5-4; DNA: TGTGCCAGCAGGACTCAGGGGAACACTGAAGCTTTCTTT; CDR3: CASRTQGNTEAFF
D: -; J: TRBJ2-6; size: -; V: TRBV29-1; DNA: TGCAGCGTTCCTGATGGGGCCAACGTCCTGACTTTC; CDR3: CSVPDGANVLTF
D: -; J: TRBJ1-2; size: few; V: TRBV2; DNA: TGTGCCAGCGATTCTAGACAGGCATATGGCTACACCTTC; CDR3: CASDSRQAYGYTF
D: -; J: TRBJ2-7; size: -; V: TRBV5-1; DNA: TGCGCCAGCAGCATTCAGGGGAACGAGCAGTACTTC; CDR3: CASSIQGNEQYF
D: TRBD1; J: TRBJ1-5; size: -; V: TRBV27; DNA: TGTGCCAGCAGTTTAGCCGGGACAGGGAAGAGGGGCAATCAGCCCCAGCATTTT; CDR3: CASSLAGTGKRGNQPQHF
D: -; J: TRBJ2-1; size: -; V: TRBV18; DNA: TGTGCCAGCTCACCACCAGGCAGCTACTCCTACAATGAGCAGTTCTTC; CDR3: CASSPPGSYSYNEQFF
D: TRBD1; J: TRBJ2-7; size: -; V: TRBV27; DNA: TGTGCCAGCAGTTTATCGGTAGGACAGGGCTACGAGCAGTACTTC; CDR3: CASSLSVGQGYEQYF
D: -; J: TRBJ1-1; size: -; V: TRBV29-1; DNA: TGCAGCGTTGATGTGGGGCGGGGTAATGTTGAAGCTTTCTTT; CDR3: CSVDVGRGNVEAFF
D: -; J: TRBJ2-5; size: -; V: TRBV5-1; DNA: TGCGCCAGCAGCCCATGGAGGGAAGAGACCCAGTACTTC; CDR3: CASSPWREETQYF
D: TRBD1; J: TRBJ2-1; size: once; V: TRBV10-1; DNA: TGCGCCAGCTCAAGACAGGGAAATAGGTGGAGTGAGCAGTTCTTC; CDR3: CASSRQGNRWSEQFF
D: -; J: TRBJ2-7; size: few; V: TRBV10-1; DNA: TGCGCCAGCTCGCACAGACCGGCTTCCTACGAGCAGTACTTC; CDR3: CASSHRPASYEQYF
D: -; J: TRBJ2-1; size: -; V: TRBV6-5; DNA: TGTGCCCGCCGGGATTCGGGTGCGTATAATGAGCAGTTCTTC; CDR3: CARRDSGAYNEQFF
D: -; J: TRBJ1-1; size: -; V: TRBV28; DNA: TGTGCCACATGGTCGGACAGTGAAGCTTTCTTT; CDR3: CATWSDSEAFF
D: -; J: TRBJ2-1; size: -; V: TRBV11-2; DNA: TGTGCCAGCAGCGGAGGGGGTAGCCCCCTCTACAATGAGCAGTTCTTC; CDR3: CASSGGGSPLYNEQFF
D: -; J: TRBJ2-7; size: once; V: TRBV7-3; DNA: TGTGCCGCAGGTGGGTGCAGGCCCTCCTACGAGCAGTACTTC; CDR3: CAAGGCRPSYEQYF
D: -; J: TRBJ2-6; size: -; V: TRBV5-1; DNA: TGCGCCAGCAGCGTCACAGGGCACGGGGCCAACGTCCTGACTTTC; CDR3: CASSVTGHGANVLTF
D: -; J: TRBJ1-5; size: -; V: TRBV4-1; DNA: TGCGCCAGCAGCCAAGACTTAGGCCAGCCCCAGCATTTT; CDR3: CASSQDLGQPQHF
D: -; J: TRBJ2-3; size: -; V: TRBV5-1; DNA: TGCGCCAGCAGCTTGGCGGGACCCCACACAGATACGCAGTATTTT; CDR3: CASSLAGPHTDTQYF
D: -; J: TRBJ2-1; size: -; V: TRBV7-8; DNA: TGTGCCAGCAGCGTGCCGCCCTTGGGGCAGTTCTTC; CDR3: CASSVPPLGQFF
D: -; J: TRBJ1-1; size: -; V: TRBV27; DNA: TGTGCCAGCCCTACCAGGGGACCCATGAACACTGAAGCTTTCTTT; CDR3: CASPTRGPMNTEAFF
D: TRBD2; J: TRBJ2-7; size: -; V: TRBV27; DNA: TGTGCCAGCAGCTCTATGCGCGGGAGGAGCTCCTACGAGCAGTACTTC; CDR3: CASSSMRGRSSYEQYF
D: -; J: TRBJ2-1; size: -; V: TRBV12-5; DNA: TGTGCTAGTGGTTTGCTTGTCAATGAGCAGTTCTTC; CDR3: CASGLLVNEQFF
D: TRBD2; J: TRBJ2-1; size: once; V: TRBV7-2; DNA: TGTGCCAGCAGCTTAACTCCGCGACTAGCGGGATTATCCTACAATGAGCAGTTCTTC; CDR3: CASSLTPRLAGLSYNEQFF
D: -; J: TRBJ1-5; size: -; V: TRBV15; DNA: TGTGCCACCAGCAGAGAAGGGGACACCCGCAATCAGCCCCAGCATTTT; CDR3: CATSREGDTRNQPQHF
D: -; J: TRBJ2-7; size: -; V: TRBV10-1; DNA: TGCGCCAGCAGTGAGTCGATGTACGAGCAGTACTTC; CDR3: CASSESMYEQYF
D: TRBD2; J: TRBJ2-1; size: -; V: TRBV2; DNA: TGTGCCAGCAGTGACAGGGAGGAGGACGGGAGGAGGAACAATGAGCAGTTCTTC; CDR3: CASSDREEDGRRNNEQFF
D: -; J: TRBJ2-5; size: -; V: TRBV19; DNA: TGTGCCAGTAGTATCGTTTCGGCCTCATTGCGGCAAGAGACCCAGTACTTC; CDR3: CASSIVSASLRQETQYF
D: -; J: TRBJ2-3; size: -; V: TRBV11-2; DNA: TGTGCCAGCAGCTCGGACAGATCGGGAACAACAGATACGCAGTATTTT; CDR3: CASSSDRSGTTDTQYF
D: -; J: TRBJ1-1; size: once; V: TRBV20-1; DNA: TGCAGTGCTAGAGGATCCACTGAAGCTTTCTTT; CDR3: CSARGSTEAFF
D: TRBD2; J: TRBJ2-5; size: -; V: TRBV7-7; DNA: TGTGCTAGCAGCCCTCACCGGGCGCGGGGGGGCCAAGAGACCCAGTACTTC; CDR3: CASSPHRARGGQETQYF
D: TRBD1; J: TRBJ2-7; size: -; V: TRBV27; DNA: TGTGCCAGCAAGGACAGGTCCGGGTCCTACGAGCAGTACTTC; CDR3: CASKDRSGSYEQYF
D: TRBD2; J: TRBJ2-7; size: -; V: TRBV5-1; DNA: TGCGCCAGCAGCCTCCCCCGGCTAGCGGGAAGTACTTACGAGCAGTACTTC; CDR3: CASSLPRLAGSTYEQYF
D: TRBD1; J: TRBJ1-4; size: -; V: TRBV11-2; DNA: TGTGCCAGCAGCTATATCATTCCCGGGACAGGGGGCGATGAAAAACTGTTTTTT; CDR3: CASSYIIPGTGGDEKLFF
D: TRBD1; J: TRBJ2-7; size: -; V: TRBV7-2; DNA: TGTGCCAGCAGCTTAGGGGGCGTCGACAGGGAGTACGAGCAGTACTTC; CDR3: CASSLGGVDREYEQYF
D: TRBD2; J: TRBJ2-3; size: -; V: TRBV6-6; DNA: TGTGCCAGCAGGGGGACTAGCGGGAGGGCGAATACGCAGTATTTT; CDR3: CASRGTSGRANTQYF
D: -; J: TRBJ1-1; size: -; V: TRBV29-1; DNA: TGCAGCGTTGAAGATCTTATGGGTGGTGAAGCTTTCTTT; CDR3: CSVEDLMGGEAFF
D: TRBD1; J: TRBJ2-1; size: -; V: TRBV19; DNA: TGTGCCAGTAGTATCGACAGGGGGGACGAGTTCTTC; CDR3: CASSIDRGDEFF
D: -; J: TRBJ2-3; size: -; V: TRBV27; DNA: TGTGCCAGCAGTTTATACCTTGAGGCAGATACGCAGTATTTT; CDR3: CASSLYLEADTQYF
D: -; J: TRBJ2-1; size: -; V: TRBV29-1; DNA: TGCAGCTTGAGGGGGTTTACGGACAATGAGCAGTTCTTC; CDR3: CSLRGFTDNEQFF
D: -; J: TRBJ2-7; size: once; V: TRBV11-2; DNA: TGTGCCAGCAGCTTATCATCAGGAGCCTCCTACGAGCAGTACTTC; CDR3: CASSLSSGASYEQYF
D: -; J: TRBJ2-7; size: -; V: TRBV27; DNA: TGTGCCAGCAGTTTAAGAGAGAGCTCCTACGAGCAGTACTTC; CDR3: CASSLRESSYEQYF
D: -; J: TRBJ2-2; size: -; V: TRBV5-1; DNA: TGCGCCAGCAGCTGGCAGTTGCGGAACACCGGGGAGCTGTTTTTT; CDR3: CASSWQLRNTGELFF
D: TRBD2; J: TRBJ2-7; size: -; V: TRBV27; DNA: TGTGCCAGCATGAAAAGCGGGGGGGGCTGGAGCGGGAGCGAAAGCGAGCAGTACTTC; CDR3: CASMKSGGGWSGSESEQYF